One sample yielded the 31 T cell receptor beta chains listed below, sequenced in a study of post-analysis software for immune sequencing data. Findings of the study overall: When patients were compared with controls, 5 or 6 TRBV segments were more frequent, TRBV5-6, TRBV5-1 and TRBV20-1 among them.

Their specific antigens are unknown. TCR beta cDNA libraries had unique molecular identifiers. TCRdb redid the calling of the PCR reads with MiXCR, one entry per CDR3 protein. The sample includes 350,000 to 450,000 distinct CDR3 sequences, 35% to 45% of them seen just once. Specimen: blood. The receptors stem from a girl aged 2-10 years with multiple sclerosis.

Remarks on this clonotype: The germline gene is not matched at one end of the junction; a read error may be the cause. The chain has TRBV4-3 and TRBJ2-7; a weak D match, TRBD1 (5 bases). The CDR3 has 14 amino acids. Germline CDR1 and CDR2: LGHNA and YSLEER. The CDR3 here is CASSQALQAYERYF. In nucleotides, the CDR3 is TGCGCCAGCAGCCAAGCATTACAGGCTTACGAGCGGTACTTC.

The genes are TRBV20-1 and TRBJ2-5; 9 bases agree with TRBD2. The CDR3 length is 16 residues. CDR1 DFQATT and CDR2 SNEGSKA come from the germline V gene (reference sequence). V shed 6 bases and J 2 bases; nucleotides not matched to a gene: 13. CDR3: CSASSGSLGWQETQYF. The CDR3 region has the DNA TGCAGTGCAAGTAGCGGGAGCTTAGGTTGGCAAGAGACCCAGTACTTC.

This rearrangement joins TRBV19 to TRBJ2-1, with no clear D. V dropped 8 bases and J dropped 2 bases, with 10 bases sitting between them. Germline CDR1 and CDR2: LNHDA and SQIVND (reference sequence). The CDR3 loop spans 13 amino acids. The CDR3, as DNA: TGTGCCAGTTCGTCCCTCCCCTACAATGAGCAGTTCTTC. This translates into CASSSLPYNEQFF.

There are a few counts of this clonotype. The chain is built from TRBV30 and TRBJ2-5; D is possibly TRBD2 (6 bases). The better agreement between TRBJ2-7 and the DNA end casts doubt on the J call. The CDR3 loop spans 12 amino acids. The germline CDR1 and CDR2 sequences are GTSNPN and SVGIG (reference sequence). The CDR3 DNA follows: TGTGCCTGGAGTGGGGGAGGAACCGAGCAGTACTTC. Its protein is CAWSGGGTEQYF.

V is TRBV5-4 and J is TRBJ2-4; the D gene is possibly TRBD2 (6 bases). The V end lost 2 bases, the J end lost 5 bases, and 14 bases lay between the germline ends. The CDR3 has 15 amino acids. Germline CDR1 is SGHNT and CDR2 is YYREEE (reference sequence). Written as DNA, the CDR3 is TGTGCCAGCAGCTTCCCAGGGAGGTTCGAAAACATTCAGTACTTC. Protein sequence: CASSFPGRFENIQYF. The full variable domain, completed using reference TRBV5-4 and TRBJ2-4, is ETGVTQSPTHLIKTRGQQVTLRCSSQSGHNTVSWYQQALGQGPQFIFQYYREEENGRGNFPPRFSGLQFPNYSSELNVNALELDDSALYLCASSFPGRFENIQYFGAGTRLSVL.

Comments on this clonotype: At one boundary the junction diverges from the germline segment, which might be a read error. The chain links TRBV28 to TRBJ2-4, with D maybe TRBD2 (5 bases). CDR3 length: 13 residues. CDR1 is MDHEN and CDR2 is SYDVKM in the germline V gene. This CDR3 is CASSLWGENIQYF. CDR3 sequence (DNA): TGTGCCAGCAGCTTATGGGGAGAAAACATTCAGTACTTC.

The chain links TRBV7-3 to TRBJ1-2, with a tentative D call TRBD1 (6 bases). CDR3 length equals 15 residues. V lost 5 bases and J lost 4, with 17 bases in between. Germline V gene sequence: CDR1 SGHTA, CDR2 FQGTGA. CDR3: CASSPSQGTSYGYTF. The DNA for the CDR3 is TGTGCCAGCAGCCCCTCACAGGGAACTTCCTATGGCTACACCTTC.

This clonotype was detected only a few times. The genes are TRBV25-1 and TRBJ2-7, with 9 bases matching TRBD1. Germline lookup yields CDR1 MGHDK and CDR2 SYGVNS. The CDR3 is made up of 15 amino acids. With V trimmed by 9 bases and J by 2 bases, 11 bases remained unmatched. CDR3 residues: CASGNTGTGTYEQYF. Written as DNA, the CDR3 is TGTGCCAGTGGTAACACCGGGACAGGGACCTACGAGCAGTACTTC.

This clonotype is a singleton in its sample. This chain connects TRBV7-8 to TRBJ2-1; the D gene is possibly TRBD2 (6 bases). Trimming shortened V by 2 bases and J by 4 bases, and 21 bases separated the two germline ends. The length of the CDR3 is 18 residues. CDR1 and CDR2 (germline): SGHVS, FQNEAQ. CDR3 region: CASSLWGKIAAAYNEQFF. The DNA for the CDR3 is TGTGCCAGCAGCTTATGGGGCAAAATAGCGGCCGCTTACAATGAGCAGTTCTTC.

V and J are TRBV7-2 and TRBJ2-3; no definite D call. Per germline, CDR1 SGHTA and CDR2 FQGNSA. The V gene lost 8 bases and the J gene lost 0 bases, with 18 bases spanning the gap. The CDR3 has 16 amino acids. CDR3 nucleotides: TGTGCCAGCGGCTCAAGAAGCGTATATAGCACAGATACGCAGTATTTT. Translating gives CASGSRSVYSTDTQYF.

This clonotype is a singleton in its sample. The chain is built from TRBV20-1 and TRBJ2-7; D not certain. V shed 0 bases and J shed 2 bases, with 14 bases lying between them. This CDR3 spans 15 amino acids. Germline CDR1 is DFQATT and CDR2 is SNEGSKA (reference sequence). This chain's CDR3 is CSAREKFHPPYEQYF. The CDR3 DNA is TGCAGTGCTAGAGAGAAGTTCCATCCCCCCTACGAGCAGTACTTC.

The rearrangement uses TRBV11-2 and TRBJ2-1; the D gene is possibly TRBD2 (6 bases). The J call may be incorrect, as the DNA end agrees better with TRBJ2-7. The CDR3 covers 16 residues. CDR1 SGHAT and CDR2 FQNNGV come from the germline V gene. The CDR3 DNA sequence: TGTGCCAGCAGCTTATTGGGGGGTAGCTCCTACAATGAGCAGTACTTC. Translating it yields CASSLLGGSSYNEQYF.

The V and J genes are TRBV21-1 and TRBJ2-1; TRBD1, the table's D call, lacks a check against the DNA. TRBV21-1 constitutes a pseudogene. The CDR3 runs to 18 residues. Written as DNA, the CDR3 is TGTGCCAACAGCAAGGGGACAGGGGGCGCGAGGGGTAACAATGAGCAGTTCTTC. Protein product: CANSKGTGGARGNNEQFF.

CDR3 protein: CATSRDHGTGVRYGYTF. DNA for the CDR3: TGTGCCACCAGCAGAGATCACGGGACAGGGGTTAGGTATGGCTACACCTTC. The chain employs TRBV15 and TRBJ1-2; TRBD1 agrees at 10 bases. Germline CDR1 reads LNHNV; CDR2 reads YYDKDF (reference sequence). V lost 0 bases, J lost 5 bases, and 9 bases stayed unmatched. CDR3 length equals 17 residues. Full variable domain (remainder filled in from reference TRBV15 and TRBJ1-2): DAMVIQNPRYQVTQFGKPVTLSCSQTLNHNVMYWYQQKSSQAPKLLFHYYDKDFNNEADTPDNFQSRRPNTSFCFLDIRSPGLGDTAMYLCATSRDHGTGVRYGYTFGSGTRLTVV.

The rearrangement uses TRBV5-1 and TRBJ2-5; the match to TRBD1 covers 7 bases. Germline-derived CDR1 and CDR2 are SGHRS and YFSETQ. The V segment lost 5 bases and the J segment 3 bases; nucleotides outside the gene matches: 7. The CDR3 is 14 amino acids. CDR3 sequence reads: CASRVATGKETQYF. The DNA for the CDR3 is TGCGCCAGCAGGGTGGCGACAGGGAAAGAGACCCAGTACTTC.

The rearrangement uses TRBV27 and TRBJ2-7; D possibly matches TRBD1 or TRBD2 (5 bases each). The CDR3 extends over 13 amino acids. Germline lookup yields CDR1 MNHEY and CDR2 SMNVEV (reference sequence). Trimming pared 5 bases from V and 4 bases from J, leaving 12 bases between. The chain's CDR3 is CASSHGALYEQYF. The CDR3, as DNA: TGTGCCAGCAGTCACGGGGCTCTGTACGAGCAGTACTTC.

Only a few counts were recorded for this clonotype. V gene TRBV6-6 combines with J gene TRBJ2-1; 7 bases match TRBD1. The CDR3 consists of 13 residues. J lost 5 bases, V lost 8 bases, and 6 bases had no gene match. From germline, CDR1 is MNHNY and CDR2 SVGAGI (reference sequence). The CDR3, as DNA: TGTGCCAGCCCCAAAGGACAGGACAATGAGCAGTTCTTC. Its protein is CASPKGQDNEQFF.

A note on this clonotype: A single base separates this from a much larger clone, so it may be a read error. The chain is built from TRBV12-3 or TRBV12-4 and TRBJ2-7; 12 bases are a match to TRBD2. The V segment lost 4 bases and the J segment 4 bases; nucleotides outside the gene matches: 11. The length of the CDR3 is 17 residues. CDR3 coding DNA: TGTGCCAGCAGTTCCTCCCGACTAGCGGGGGTCCTGTACGAGCAGTACTTC. It encodes CASSSSRLAGVLYEQYF.

This clonotype was counted between two and nine times. The chain links TRBV6-2 or TRBV6-3 to TRBJ2-1; 8 bases map to TRBD1. The CDR3 spans 15 residues. Germline values: CDR1 MNHEY, CDR2 SVGEGT. V lost 5 bases and J lost 6; bases outside the gene matches: 9. This CDR3 is CASSRQPGQGNEQFF. In DNA, the CDR3 is TGTGCCAGCAGTCGCCAGCCCGGACAGGGCAATGAGCAGTTCTTC.

About this clonotype: At one boundary the junction diverges from the germline segment, which might be a read error. The V gene is TRBV5-1, the J gene TRBJ2-1; D is unclear. CDR3 length: 15 residues. Germline V gene data show CDR1 as SGHRS and CDR2 as YFSETQ. CDR3 loop: CAGSLTAATYNEQFF. Here the CDR3 DNA reads TGCGCCGGCAGCTTGACGGCGGCGACCTACAATGAGCAGTTCTTC. Complete variable domain (other parts from reference TRBV5-1 and TRBJ2-1): KAGVTQTPRYLIKTRGQQVTLSCSPISGHRSVSWYQQTPGQGLQFLFEYFSETQRNKGNFPGRFSGRQFSNSRSEMNVSTLELGDSALYLCAGSLTAATYNEQFFGPGTRLTVL.

This clonotype occurred once. The CDR3 reads CASSLLGEGEKLFF. The CDR3 DNA reads as TGTGCCAGCAGCTTATTAGGGGAGGGGGAAAAACTGTTTTTT. This chain connects TRBV7-2 to TRBJ1-4; D is perhaps TRBD1 (5 bases). CDR1 and CDR2 (germline): SGHTA, FQGNSA. This CDR3 contains 14 residues. V shed 2 bases and J shed 8 bases, with 12 bases lying between them.

The chain recombines TRBV14 with TRBJ2-5, with 13 bases identical to TRBD2. CDR3 length equals 16 residues. Germline V gene sequence: CDR1 SGHDN, CDR2 FVKESK. V lost 4 bases, J lost 4 bases, and 6 bases stayed unmatched. The CDR3 DNA follows: TGTGCCAGCAGCCGGACTAGCGGGGGCCGCCGAGAGACCCAGTACTTC. This sequence encodes CASSRTSGGRRETQYF.

This chain links TRBV28 with TRBJ1-1, with D possibly matching TRBD1 (6 bases). Trimming took off 3 bases at V and 5 bases at J, with 13 bases between the two ends. This CDR3 region has 14 residues. The germline V gene encodes CDR1 MDHEN and CDR2 SYDVKM. For the CDR3, the DNA is TGTGCCAGCAGTTTGTTAGCAGGGGTAACTGAAGCTTTCTTT. Translating gives CASSLLAGVTEAFF.

The J gene is TRBJ2-7, the V gene TRBV5-1; 11 bases are a match to TRBD2. CDR1 SGHRS and CDR2 YFSETQ come from the germline V gene. The CDR3 is 15 residues long. Trimming at V came to 0 bases and at J to 3 bases, leaving 2 bases not matched to a gene. DNA for the CDR3: TGCGCCAGCAGCTTGGGACTAGCGGGATTCTACGAGCAGTACTTC. Amino acid sequence: CASSLGLAGFYEQYF.

As to this clonotype: An end of the junction differs from the germline gene, which may be a read error. The chain links TRBV3-1 to TRBJ2-1; possibly TRBD2 for D (7 bases). Per the germline V gene, CDR1 is LGHDT and CDR2 is YNNKEL (reference sequence). The CDR3 totals 14 residues. CDR3: CASSRGGSHNEQFF. The DNA of the CDR3 is TGTGCCAGCAGCCGGGGGGGCTCCCACAATGAGCAGTTCTTC.

CDR3 amino acids: CASSHRSRMGGYTF. For the CDR3, the DNA is TGTGCCAGCAGCCACCGGTCCCGTATGGGGGGCTACACCTTC. The chain couples TRBV13 to TRBJ1-2; D remains unclear. The V end was cut by 5 bases, the J end by 8 bases, with 18 bases between. The CDR3 runs 14 residues. The V gene's germline CDR1 is PRHDT and CDR2 FYEKMQ (reference sequence). The whole variable domain, filled in from reference TRBV13 and TRBJ1-2, reads AAGVIQSPRHLIKEKRETATLKCYPIPRHDTVYWYQQGPGQDPQFLISFYEKMQSDKGSIPDRFSAQQFSDYHSELNMSSLELGDSALYFCASSHRSRMGGYTFGSGTRLTVV.

The chain joins TRBV27 to TRBJ2-6; no reliable D call. This CDR3 spans 16 amino acids. Germline values: CDR1 MNHEY, CDR2 SMNVEV (reference sequence). V lost 0 bases to trimming and J lost 0 bases, with 6 bases between them. This chain's CDR3 is CASSLSTYSGANVLTF. In nucleotides, the CDR3 is TGTGCCAGCAGTTTATCGACCTACTCTGGGGCCAACGTCCTGACTTTC.

V usage is TRBV12-3 or TRBV12-4 and J usage is TRBJ1-6; D remains unclear. Trimming shortened V by 2 bases and J by 10 bases, and 12 bases separated the two germline ends. This CDR3 comprises 14 residues. Here the CDR3 DNA reads TGTGCCAGCAGTTTAATGCTTGGGATGTCACCCCTCCACTTT. It specifies CASSLMLGMSPLHF.

Details on this clonotype: With a much larger clone just one base away, this may be a read error. V gene TRBV7-2 combines with J gene TRBJ1-2; D is possibly TRBD1 (5 bases). The germline V gene encodes CDR1 SGHTA and CDR2 FQGNSA. The CDR3 is 12 amino acids. The CDR3 DNA follows: TGTGCCTGCAGCTTGGGGGTCTATGGCTACACCTTC. As protein: CACSLGVYGYTF.

This clonotype has a handful of counts. The J gene is TRBJ2-7, the V gene TRBV6-5; 7 bases agree with TRBD2. This CDR3 contains 14 residues. The V gene end was trimmed by 5 bases and the J gene end by 5 bases; junction bases not matched to a gene: 9. Germline values: CDR1 MNHEY, CDR2 SVGAGI. The CDR3 is CASSNWEGLNEQYF. The CDR3 DNA is TGTGCCAGCAGTAACTGGGAGGGCCTGAACGAGCAGTACTTC.

The chain recombines TRBV20-1 with TRBJ1-5, with TRBD1 matching over 8 bases. The CDR3 spans 14 residues. Germline V gene sequence: CDR1 DFQATT, CDR2 SNEGSKA (reference sequence). The ends lost 4 bases at V and 3 bases at J; junction bases unmatched: 5. CDR3 DNA: TGCAGTGCTAAAAGACAGGGGTTCAATCAGCCCCAGCATTTT. It codes for CSAKRQGFNQPQHF.